This is a list of T cell receptor beta chains from one sample in a study of T-cell reconstitution after alpha-beta-depleted transplantation in children. TCRdb independently ran MiXCR on the PCR reads; one entry per CDR3 protein. The data contain around 29,000 distinct CDR3 sequences, about 6.2% of them singletons. The source was PBMCs, mostly from graft donor cells, collected 180 days after TCRalphabeta/CD19-depleted stem cell transplant. The source is a male patient between 10 and 17 years old who had a stem cell transplant for acute myeloid leukemia, so the T cells may come from the graft donor. Each CDR3 is given with its conserved first and last residue.

v_call: TRBV5-1
cdr3_aa: CASSLVAGPYEQYF

v_call: TRBV7-3
cdr3_aa: CASSVKGGTLYEQYF

v_call: TRBV27
cdr3_aa: CASSLVSVNYNEQFF

v_call: TRBV18
cdr3_aa: CASSSKTESYGYTF

v_call: TRBV20-1
cdr3_aa: CSARRHGLDRHNEQFF

v_call: TRBV6-5
cdr3_aa: CASSTGGQANYGYTF

v_call: TRBV20-1
cdr3_aa: CSAGEGNTGELFF

v_call: TRBV20-1
cdr3_aa: CSSFGVSQETQYF

v_call: TRBV20-1
cdr3_aa: CSASGETQYF

v_call: TRBV6-2/TRBV6-3
cdr3_aa: CASSYSGLAGQDEQFF

v_call: TRBV30
cdr3_aa: CAWSRSTGGRTDTQYF

v_call: TRBV20-1
cdr3_aa: CSASIPGQGTDTQYF

v_call: TRBV18
cdr3_aa: CASSPPNRFYGYTF

v_call: TRBV6-6
cdr3_aa: CAIGYPGETQYF

v_call: TRBV6-6
cdr3_aa: CASSSPGQGSPEAFF

v_call: TRBV20-1
cdr3_aa: CSAGGQGMGNQPQHF

v_call: TRBV24-1
cdr3_aa: CATSDSVGAPGVSGDSCFYEQYF

v_call: TRBV5-5
cdr3_aa: CASSRGGGNTEAFF

v_call: TRBV11-1
cdr3_aa: CASSPEGGYNEQFF

v_call: TRBV5-6
cdr3_aa: CASSFDANTGELFF

v_call: TRBV7-2
cdr3_aa: CASSLVGGGYTF

v_call: TRBV11-2
cdr3_aa: CASSSGTKNTGELFF

v_call: TRBV6-2/TRBV6-3
cdr3_aa: CASSRDRDEPDTQYF

v_call: TRBV6-5
cdr3_aa: CASSSTDRDQPQHF

v_call: TRBV7-2
cdr3_aa: CASSSDPRQETQYF

v_call: TRBV30
cdr3_aa: CAWTPEGYGYTF

v_call: TRBV5-6
cdr3_aa: CASSLALVAGVADTQYF

v_call: TRBV27
cdr3_aa: CASSWEGVSGANVLTF

v_call: TRBV28
cdr3_aa: CASRYSNTDTQYF

v_call: TRBV10-3
cdr3_aa: CAISEVLGDQEQYF

v_call: TRBV18
cdr3_aa: CASSPRLEDTQYF

v_call: TRBV20-1
cdr3_aa: CSAVRPNTGELFF

v_call: TRBV29-1
cdr3_aa: CSVLGLPETQYF

v_call: TRBV5-5
cdr3_aa: CASRTGTENNEQFF

v_call: TRBV28
cdr3_aa: CASSRHHTGGPGTQYF

v_call: TRBV6-5
cdr3_aa: CASSPERVTQYF

v_call: TRBV20-1
cdr3_aa: CSAVAEIPTGELFF

v_call: TRBV28
cdr3_aa: CASSSLGTGQETQYF

v_call: TRBV12-5
cdr3_aa: CASGDQLANEQFF

v_call: TRBV20-1
cdr3_aa: CSARDLSNNSPLHF

v_call: TRBV13
cdr3_aa: CASSSGTPGLAGGPFPDTQYF

v_call: TRBV13
cdr3_aa: CASSQETPGLAGGPDTGELFF

v_call: TRBV18
cdr3_aa: CASSEILSNEQFF

v_call: TRBV2
cdr3_aa: CASSGRMAETQYF

v_call: TRBV19
cdr3_aa: CASSLHAGGTNEKLFF

v_call: TRBV7-9
cdr3_aa: CASSTGVGGNEQFF

v_call: TRBV4-3
cdr3_aa: CASSQDPPPDTQYF

v_call: TRBV13
cdr3_aa: CASSPLAGDTQYF

v_call: TRBV28
cdr3_aa: CASSRGRDTQYF

v_call: TRBV4-2
cdr3_aa: CASSQPPGLDQFF

v_call: TRBV6-5
cdr3_aa: CASSYLLVASGPQETQYF

v_call: TRBV7-2
cdr3_aa: CASSLEAGGYNEQFF

v_call: TRBV5-6
cdr3_aa: CASSLRRTINEQFF